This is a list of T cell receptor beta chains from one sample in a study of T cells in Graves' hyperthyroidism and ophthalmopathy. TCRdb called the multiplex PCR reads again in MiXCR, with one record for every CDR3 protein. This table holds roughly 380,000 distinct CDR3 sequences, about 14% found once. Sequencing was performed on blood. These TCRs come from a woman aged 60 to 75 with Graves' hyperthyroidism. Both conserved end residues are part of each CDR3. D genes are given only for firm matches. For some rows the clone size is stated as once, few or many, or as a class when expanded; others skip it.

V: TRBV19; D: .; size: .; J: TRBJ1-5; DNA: TGTGCCAGTAGTATCGGGGGGGCTGGGCAGCCCCAGCATTTT; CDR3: CASSIGGAGQPQHF
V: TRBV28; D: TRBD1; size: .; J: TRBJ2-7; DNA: TGTGCCAGCACCCCAGGAGGACAGGGAGTCTACGAGCAGTACTTC; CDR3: CASTPGGQGVYEQYF
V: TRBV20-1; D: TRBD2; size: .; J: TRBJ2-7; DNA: TGCAGTGCTAGAGGACTAGCGGTGACTTGGGAGCAGTACTTC; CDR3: CSARGLAVTWEQYF
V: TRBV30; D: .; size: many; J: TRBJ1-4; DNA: TGTGCCTGGTCACGGGACACCGGAGAAAAACTGTTTTTT; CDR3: CAWSRDTGEKLFF
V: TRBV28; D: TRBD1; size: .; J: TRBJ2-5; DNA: TGTGCCAGCACCCCGGACAGGGTATCAAAGACCCAGTACTTC; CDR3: CASTPDRVSKTQYF
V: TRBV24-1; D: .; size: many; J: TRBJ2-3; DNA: TGTGCCACCAGTGAGAACACAGATACGCAGTATTTT; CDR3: CATSENTDTQYF
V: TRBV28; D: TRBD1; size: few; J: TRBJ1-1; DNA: TGTGCCAGCAGCCGATTAGAGACAGGGTGGGCGGGAGCTTTCTTT; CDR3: CASSRLETGWAGAFF
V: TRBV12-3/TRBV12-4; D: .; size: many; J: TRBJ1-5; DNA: TGTGCCAGCAGAAATACAGGGTTAAATCAGCCCCAGCATTTT; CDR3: CASRNTGLNQPQHF
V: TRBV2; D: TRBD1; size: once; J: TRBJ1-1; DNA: TGTGCCAGCAGTCGGGACAGGGGAAGGACTGAAGCTTTCTTT; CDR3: CASSRDRGRTEAFF
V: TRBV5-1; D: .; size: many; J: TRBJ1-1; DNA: TGCGCCAGCAGCTTGGATCTCCGCACTGAAGCTTTCTTT; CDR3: CASSLDLRTEAFF
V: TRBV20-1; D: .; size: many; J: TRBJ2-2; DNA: TGCAGTGCTAGCCCACCCGGCGGAAGGAACACCGGGGAGCTGTTTTTT; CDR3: CSASPPGGRNTGELFF
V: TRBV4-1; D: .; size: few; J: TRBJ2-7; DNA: TGCGCCAGCAGCCAAACGGGGGTGGGCACCTACGAGCAGTACTTC; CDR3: CASSQTGVGTYEQYF
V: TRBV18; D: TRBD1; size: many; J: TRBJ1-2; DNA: TGTGCCAGCTCCCTCGGACAGGTGGTTGGCTACACCTTC; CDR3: CASSLGQVVGYTF
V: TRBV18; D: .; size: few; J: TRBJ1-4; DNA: TGTGCCAGCTCACTGCGACAGACAACTAATGAAAAACTGTTTTTT; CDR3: CASSLRQTTNEKLFF
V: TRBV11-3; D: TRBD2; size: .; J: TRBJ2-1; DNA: TGTGCCAGCAGCTTCGGACTAGCGGGAGAACTGAGAAATGAGCAGTTCTTC; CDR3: CASSFGLAGELRNEQFF
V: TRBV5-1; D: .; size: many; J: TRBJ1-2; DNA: TGCGCCAGCAGAGAAGACCGGGAGCGTGGCTACACCTTC; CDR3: CASREDRERGYTF
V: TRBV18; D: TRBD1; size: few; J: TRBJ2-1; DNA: TGTGCCAGCTCACCACCGGGACAGGGGGCGAATGAGCAGTTCTTC; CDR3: CASSPPGQGANEQFF
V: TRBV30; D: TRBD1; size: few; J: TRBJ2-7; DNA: TGTGCCTGGAGGGGAAACAGGGGGAAAGAGCAGTACTTC; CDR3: CAWRGNRGKEQYF
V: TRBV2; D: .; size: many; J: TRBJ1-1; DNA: TGTGCCAGCAGTGTAGGCCCGGGGGGGTCTGAAGCTTTCTTT; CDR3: CASSVGPGGSEAFF
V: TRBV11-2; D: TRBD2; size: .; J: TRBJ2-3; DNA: TGTGCCAGCAGCCTTAGGCTAGCGGGGAGGAGAGATACGCAGTATTTT; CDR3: CASSLRLAGRRDTQYF
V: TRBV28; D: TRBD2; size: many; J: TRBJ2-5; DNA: TGTGCCAGCAGTAAACCGGGACTAGCGGCAGAGACCCAGTACTTC; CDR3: CASSKPGLAAETQYF
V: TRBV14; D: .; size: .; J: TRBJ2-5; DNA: TGTGCCAGCAGCAAGACTGGAATGGGGACCCAGTACTTC; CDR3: CASSKTGMGTQYF
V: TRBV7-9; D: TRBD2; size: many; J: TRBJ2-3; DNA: TGTGCCAGCAGCCGCGGGACTAGCGAACCAGATACGCAGTATTTT; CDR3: CASSRGTSEPDTQYF
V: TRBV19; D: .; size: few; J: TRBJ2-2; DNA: TGTGCCAGTAGGTCAGGGGTTCTGAACACCGGGGAGCTGTTTTTT; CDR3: CASRSGVLNTGELFF
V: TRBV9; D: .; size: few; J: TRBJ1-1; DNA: TGTGCCAGCAGCCCCCGGGGGGGGGTGGGCACTGAAGCTTTCTTT; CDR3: CASSPRGGVGTEAFF
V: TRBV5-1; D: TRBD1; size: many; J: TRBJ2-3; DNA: TGCGCCAGCAGCTTGGGGGACAGGAAATCAGATACGCAGTATTTT; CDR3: CASSLGDRKSDTQYF
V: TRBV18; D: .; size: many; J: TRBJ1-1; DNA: TGTGCCAGCTCACCGCTGGGGGATAATGAAGCTTTCTTT; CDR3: CASSPLGDNEAFF
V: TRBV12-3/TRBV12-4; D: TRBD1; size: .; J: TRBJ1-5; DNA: TGTGCCAGCAGTTTACGGGGGGTGGGGGACAGGGACAATCAGCCCCAGCATTTT; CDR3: CASSLRGVGDRDNQPQHF
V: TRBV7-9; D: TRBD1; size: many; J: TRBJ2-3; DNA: TGTGCCAGCAGCTCCGGACAGGGAGTAGGCACAGATACGCAGTATTTT; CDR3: CASSSGQGVGTDTQYF
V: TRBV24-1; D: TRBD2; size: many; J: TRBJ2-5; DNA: TGTGCCACCAGTAGAGCGGGACCAGAGGAGACCCAGTACTTC; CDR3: CATSRAGPEETQYF
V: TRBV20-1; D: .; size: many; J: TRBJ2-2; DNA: TGCAGTGCTAGAGTTCACCAGGGCGGGAAAACCGGGGAGCTGTTTTTT; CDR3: CSARVHQGGKTGELFF
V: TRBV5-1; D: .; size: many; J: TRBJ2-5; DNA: TGCGCCAGCAGCTTCGACCCAGTGGGGACCCAGTACTTC; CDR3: CASSFDPVGTQYF
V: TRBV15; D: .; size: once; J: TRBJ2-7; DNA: TGTGCCACCAGCAGCCGACAGGGAGGCTTCTACGAGCAGTACTTC; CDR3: CATSSRQGGFYEQYF
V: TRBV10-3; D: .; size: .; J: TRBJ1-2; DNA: TGTGCCATCAGTAGGACATCCTATGGCTACACCTTC; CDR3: CAISRTSYGYTF
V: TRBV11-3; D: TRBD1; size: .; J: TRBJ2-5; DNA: TGTGCCAGCAGCTTGGGTACAGGGGGCATGGAGACCCAGTACTTC; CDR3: CASSLGTGGMETQYF
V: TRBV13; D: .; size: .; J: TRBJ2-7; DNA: TGTGCCAGCAGCCTTCCAGCCGTAGGAAGGTCCTACGAGCAGTACTTC; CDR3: CASSLPAVGRSYEQYF
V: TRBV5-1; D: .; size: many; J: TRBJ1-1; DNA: TGCGCCAGCAGCTCGGACTCAGGCGTGAACACTGAAGCTTTCTTT; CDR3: CASSSDSGVNTEAFF
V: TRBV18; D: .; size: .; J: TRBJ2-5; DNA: TGTGCCAGCTCACCACCGTCCAGGACTGTGGAGACCCAGTACTTC; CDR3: CASSPPSRTVETQYF
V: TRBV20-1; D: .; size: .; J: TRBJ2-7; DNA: TGCAGTGCTCTACTAGTATCGCAGCAGTACTTC; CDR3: CSALLVSQQYF
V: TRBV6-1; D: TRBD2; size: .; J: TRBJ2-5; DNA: TGTGCCAGCACCAGGACTAGCGGGAGTCGGGAGACCCAGTACTTC; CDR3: CASTRTSGSRETQYF